Below are 21 T cell receptor beta chains sequenced from a single sample in a study of resident and recirculating memory T cells in vitiligo. Clones were read by immunoSEQ multiplex PCR, and TCRdb kept only the in-frame ones, dropping some. Of more than 65,000 clones detected, 80% to 95% appear once; the ten largest clones hold over 4.5%. The sample taken for sequencing was blood. The source is a male donor with vitiligo.

This sequence joins TRBV6-5 and TRBJ2-7, with TRBD2 as a possible D gene (6 bases). CDR3 length equals 14 residues. V was clipped by 4 bases and J by 2 bases, with 12 bases between them. Per germline, CDR1 MNHEY and CDR2 SVGAGI. The CDR3 is CASSLGLTTYEQYF. The CDR3 nucleotides read TGTGCCAGCAGTTTGGGACTCACGACCTACGAGCAGTACTTC.

The chain has TRBV7-8 and TRBJ1-2, with D possibly TRBD1 on 5 matching bases. The V end lost 5 bases, the J end lost 5 bases, and 15 bases lay between the germline ends. This CDR3 is built from 14 residues. Germline CDR1 is SGHVS and CDR2 is FQNEAQ. Written as DNA, the CDR3 is TGTGCCAGCAGCCTCGGGGGGTCTAGGTATGGCTACACCTTC. Encoded protein: CASSLGGSRYGYTF.

The chain joins TRBV18 to TRBJ1-1; 10 bases are a match to TRBD1. Germline V gene data show CDR1 as KGHSH and CDR2 as LQKENI. J lost 1 base, V lost 3 bases, and 2 bases had no gene match. The CDR3 is 15 amino acids. The CDR3 here is CASSPTGGWNTEAFF. In DNA form, the CDR3 reads TGTGCCAGCTCACCGACAGGGGGCTGGAACACTGAAGCTTTCTTT.

The V call is TRBV18, the J call TRBJ1-2; 8 nucleotides agree with TRBD1. Germline V lookup: CDR1 KGHSH, CDR2 LQKENI. The ends lost 0 bases at V and 8 bases at J; junction bases unmatched: 8. This CDR3 spans 15 amino acids. The CDR3 DNA sequence: TGTGCCAGCTCACCACCCCCAGGGGGCGCTGGAGGCTACACCTTC. It yields the protein CASSPPPGGAGGYTF.

V usage is TRBV9 and J usage is TRBJ1-5; 7 nucleotides agree with TRBD1. The CDR3 consists of 15 residues. Per the germline V gene, CDR1 is SGDLS and CDR2 is YYNGEE. After removal of 3 bases from V and 3 bases from J, the junction contained 6 bases not matched to a gene. The CDR3 spells CASSGGQVANQPQHF. The CDR3 nucleotides read TGTGCCAGCAGCGGAGGACAGGTAGCCAATCAGCCCCAGCATTTT.

The V gene is TRBV5-8, the J gene TRBJ2-3, with 8 positions matching TRBD2. Germline trimming cut 0 bases from V and 2 bases from J; bases unmatched to any gene: 11. This CDR3 region has 18 residues. CDR1 and CDR2 from the germline V gene are SGHTS and YDEGEE. The CDR3 here is CASSLAVGGGISTDTQYF. The CDR3 nucleotides are TGTGCCAGCAGCTTGGCGGTCGGGGGGGGGATATCCACAGATACGCAGTATTTT.

The chain links TRBV7-9 to TRBJ1-1, with D perhaps TRBD1 (5 bases). CDR1 is SEHNR, CDR2 FQNEAQ, per germline (reference sequence). The CDR3 sequence is 12 residues long. The V and J ends lost 5 bases and 1 base respectively, with 5 bases between them. The CDR3, as DNA: TGTGCCAGCAGCCAGGGGAACACTGAAGCTTTCTTT. It encodes CASSQGNTEAFF.

This clone is a singleton in its sample. The chain has TRBV18 and TRBJ2-5, with 7 bases that match TRBD1. The CDR3 runs to 13 residues. V was clipped by 6 bases and J by 2 bases; unmatched bases: 3. In germline, CDR1 is KGHSH, CDR2 LQKENI. CDR3 amino acids: CASSRDRQETQYF. Written as DNA, the CDR3 is TGTGCCAGCTCTCGGGACAGACAAGAGACCCAGTACTTC.

The chain uses TRBV6-1 and TRBJ1-2; TRBD1 agrees at 9 bases. V shed 0 bases, J shed 3 bases, and the junction held 8 bases outside the gene matches. Germline V gives CDR1 MNHNS, CDR2 SASEGT. The CDR3 is made up of 17 amino acids. In DNA form, the CDR3 reads TGTGCCAGCAGTGAAGCGGGTTGGGACAGGGTGGACTATGGCTACACCTTC. It is translated as CASSEAGWDRVDYGYTF.

The V call is TRBV9, the J call TRBJ2-3; TRBD2 matches 15 bases. The CDR3 is 16 residues long. Germline CDR1 is SGDLS and CDR2 is YYNGEE. The V segment lost 3 bases and the J segment 5 bases; nucleotides outside the gene matches: 4. CDR3 bases: TGTGCCAGCAGCGCCGGGACTAGCGGGGGGCAAGATACGCAGTATTTT. It translates to CASSAGTSGGQDTQYF.

This sequence joins TRBV10-3 and TRBJ2-3; 12 nucleotides align to TRBD1. The ends lost 9 bases at V and 8 bases at J; junction bases unmatched: 6. Germline CDR1 ENHRY, CDR2 SYGVKD. The CDR3 contains 13 residues. The CDR3 is CAIPGQGAGTQYF. In DNA form, the CDR3 reads TGTGCCATTCCGGGACAGGGGGCGGGTACGCAGTATTTT.

The chain links TRBV4-2 to TRBJ1-4; TRBD1 is a possible D gene (5 bases). V dropped 0 bases and J dropped 3 bases, with 11 bases sitting between them. The germline gives CDR1 LGHNA, CDR2 YNFKEQ. The CDR3 runs to 16 residues. CDR3 nucleotides: TGTGCCAGCAGCCAAGACATGGGGCTGGCTAATGAAAAACTGTTTTTT. Amino acids: CASSQDMGLANEKLFF.

The rearrangement links TRBV7-2 to TRBJ2-3; 9 bases fit TRBD2. The germline CDR1 and CDR2 sequences are SGHTA and FQGNSA. The V segment lost 3 bases and the J segment 6 bases; nucleotides outside the gene matches: 7. This CDR3 has 15 amino acids. CDR3 DNA sequence: TGTGCCAGCAGCTTGGCGGGGGGGGGATGGGATACGCAGTATTTT. Its translation: CASSLAGGGWDTQYF. Full variable domain (remainder filled in from reference TRBV7-2 and TRBJ2-3): GAGVSQSPSNKVTEKGKDVELRCDPISGHTALYWYRQSLGQGLEFLIYFQGNSAPDKSGLPSDRFSAERTGGSVSTLTIQRTQQEDSAVYLCASSLAGGGWDTQYFGPGTRLTVL.

The chain uses TRBV6-1 and TRBJ2-1, with D uncertain. CDR1 and CDR2 from the germline V gene are MNHNS and SASEGT. Trimming removed 4 bases at V and 4 bases at J, with 14 bases between. The CDR3 consists of 15 residues. The DNA for the CDR3 is TGTGCCAGCAGTGCCTCCCAGCGCCTTTACAATGAGCAGTTCTTC. The encoded protein is CASSASQRLYNEQFF.

V and J are TRBV2 and TRBJ1-3; TRBD1 matches 7 bases. CDR1 is SNHLY, CDR2 FYNNEI, per germline. V lost 4 bases, J lost 0 bases, and 0 bases stayed unmatched. The CDR3 runs to 14 residues. This CDR3 is CASSGQGSGNTIYF. CDR3 nucleotides: TGTGCCAGCAGTGGACAGGGCTCTGGAAACACCATATATTTT.

This chain links TRBV6-4 with TRBJ1-1; D may be TRBD1 (5 bases). Germline V gene sequence: CDR1 MRHNA, CDR2 SNTAGT. V lost 6 bases, J lost 1 base, and 9 bases lay in between. The CDR3 contains 13 residues. The CDR3 DNA reads TGTGCCAGCAGCCCCCAGGGGAACACTGAAGCTTTCTTT. Its translation is CASSPQGNTEAFF.

This sequence joins TRBV7-8 and TRBJ2-1; D is possibly TRBD2 (7 bases). Germline V gives CDR1 SGHVS, CDR2 FQNEAQ. The CDR3 covers 15 residues. The germline V and J ends were trimmed by 4 bases and 4 bases, with 14 bases remaining between them. CDR3 sequence reads: CASSSAGTKYNEQFF. In DNA, the CDR3 is TGTGCCAGCAGCTCAGCGGGGACAAAATACAATGAGCAGTTCTTC. Full variable domain (outside the CDR3, taken from reference TRBV7-8 and TRBJ2-1): GAGVSQSPRYKVAKRGQDVALRCDPISGHVSLFWYQQALGQGPEFLTYFQNEAQLDKSGLPSDRFFAERPEGSVSTLKIQRTQQEDSAVYLCASSSAGTKYNEQFFGPGTRLTVL.

The chain recombines TRBV7-2 with TRBJ2-5, with 9 bases matching TRBD2. The CDR3 loop spans 15 amino acids. In germline, CDR1 is SGHTA, CDR2 FQGNSA. Losses at the gene ends were 5 bases for V and 1 base for J; bases not matched to a gene: 5. The CDR3 DNA reads as TGTGCCAGCAGCCCGCGGGAGGGATTCCAAGAGACCCAGTACTTC. Its protein is CASSPREGFQETQYF.

Comments on this clone: Other DNA sequences in this sample translate to the same CDR3. The rearrangement joins TRBV2 to TRBJ2-2; D is perhaps TRBD1 (5 bases). Trimming took off 5 bases at V and 5 bases at J, with 12 bases between the two ends. This CDR3 spans 14 amino acids. In germline, CDR1 is SNHLY, CDR2 FYNNEI. The CDR3 is CASSSTVWTGELFF. For the CDR3, the DNA is TGTGCCAGCAGTTCGACAGTTTGGACCGGGGAGCTGTTTTTT.

The genes are TRBV27 and TRBJ1-4; the match to TRBD1 covers 7 bases. With 4 bases clipped from V and 1 base from J, the junction kept 9 bases outside the gene matches. Germline V CDR1 and CDR2: MNHEY, SMNVEV (reference sequence). The CDR3 has 17 residues. The CDR3 spells CASSSIHQGVTNEKLFF. Written as DNA, the CDR3 is TGTGCCAGCAGTTCTATCCATCAGGGGGTAACTAATGAAAAACTGTTTTTT.

This sequence joins TRBV11-3 and TRBJ2-1; 7 positions match TRBD1. The CDR3 length is 16 residues. V lost 6 bases, J lost 4 bases, and 12 bases stayed unmatched. CDR1 and CDR2 from the germline V gene are SGHNT and YENEEA. CDR3 protein: CASSGISRGLYNEQFF. In nucleotides, the CDR3 is TGTGCCAGCAGTGGAATAAGTAGGGGGCTGTACAATGAGCAGTTCTTC.